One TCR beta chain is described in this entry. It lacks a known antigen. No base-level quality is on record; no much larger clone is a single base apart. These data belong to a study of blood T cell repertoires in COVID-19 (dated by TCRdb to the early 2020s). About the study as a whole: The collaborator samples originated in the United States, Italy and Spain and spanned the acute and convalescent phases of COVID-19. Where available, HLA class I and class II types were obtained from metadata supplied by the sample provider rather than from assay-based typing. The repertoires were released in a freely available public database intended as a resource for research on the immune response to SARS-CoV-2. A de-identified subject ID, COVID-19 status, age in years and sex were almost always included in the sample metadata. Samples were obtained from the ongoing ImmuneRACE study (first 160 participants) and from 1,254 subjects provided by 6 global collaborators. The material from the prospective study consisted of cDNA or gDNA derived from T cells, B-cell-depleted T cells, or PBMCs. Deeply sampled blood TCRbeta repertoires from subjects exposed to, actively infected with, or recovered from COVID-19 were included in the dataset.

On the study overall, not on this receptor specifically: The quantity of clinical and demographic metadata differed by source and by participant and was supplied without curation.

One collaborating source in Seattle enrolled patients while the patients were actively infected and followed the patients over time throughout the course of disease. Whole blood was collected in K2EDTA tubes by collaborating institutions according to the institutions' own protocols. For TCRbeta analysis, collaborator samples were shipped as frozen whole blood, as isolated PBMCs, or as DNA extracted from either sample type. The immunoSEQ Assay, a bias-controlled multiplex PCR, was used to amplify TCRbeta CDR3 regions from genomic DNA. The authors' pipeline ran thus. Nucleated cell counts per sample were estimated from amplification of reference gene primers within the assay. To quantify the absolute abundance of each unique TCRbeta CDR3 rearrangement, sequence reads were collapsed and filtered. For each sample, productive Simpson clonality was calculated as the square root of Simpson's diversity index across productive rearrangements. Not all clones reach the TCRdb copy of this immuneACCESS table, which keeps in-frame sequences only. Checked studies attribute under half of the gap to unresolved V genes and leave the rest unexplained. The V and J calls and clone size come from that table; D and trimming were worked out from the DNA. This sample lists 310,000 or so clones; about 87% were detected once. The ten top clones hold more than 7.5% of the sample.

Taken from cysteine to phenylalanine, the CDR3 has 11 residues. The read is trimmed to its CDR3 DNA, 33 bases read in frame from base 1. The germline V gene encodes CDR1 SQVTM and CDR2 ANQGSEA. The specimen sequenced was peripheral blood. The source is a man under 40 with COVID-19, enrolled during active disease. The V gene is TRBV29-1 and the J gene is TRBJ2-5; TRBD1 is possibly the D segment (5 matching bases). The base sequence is TGCAGTATACAGGAGCAAGAGACCCAGTACTTC. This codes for CSIQEQETQYF. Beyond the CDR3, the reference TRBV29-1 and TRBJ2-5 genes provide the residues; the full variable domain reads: SAVISQKPSRDICQRGTSLTIQCQVDSQVTMMFWYRQQPGQSLTLIATANQGSEATYESGFVIDKFPISRPNLTFSTLTVSNMSPEDSSIYLCSIQEQETQYFGPGTRLLVL.